Listed below are T cell receptor beta chains from one sample, sequenced in a study of blood T cell repertoires in COVID-19. Profiling relied on immunoSEQ multiplex PCR, and the TCRdb table lists in-frame clones only, not all of them. The repertoire consists of over 250,000 clones, with approximately 89% occurring once and the leading ten covering about 5%. The sample was PBMCs or T cells enriched from blood (not recorded which). These receptors originate from a woman younger than 45 who had recovered from COVID-19. Each CDR3 is given with its conserved first and last residue. The order of the fields is clone size, J gene, V gene, D gene, CDR3 protein, CDR3 DNA. A D gene is named only where the DNA matches it firmly. Some rows have no size entry. The others give once, few or many, or a class for an expanded clone.

clone size: -
J gene: TRBJ1-3
V gene: TRBV3-1/TRBV3-2
D gene: -
CDR3 protein: CASSQGEVGNTIYF
CDR3 DNA: TGTGCCAGCAGCCAAGGCGAAGTTGGAAACACCATATATTTT

clone size: -
J gene: TRBJ1-2
V gene: TRBV15
D gene: -
CDR3 protein: CATSRSLPSTGLGYTF
CDR3 DNA: TGTGCCACCAGCAGATCCCTTCCTTCGACCGGGTTGGGCTACACCTTC

clone size: -
J gene: TRBJ2-3
V gene: TRBV19
D gene: -
CDR3 protein: CASSIFPPSSYGGDTQYF
CDR3 DNA: TGTGCCAGTAGTATATTCCCGCCTAGCAGCTACGGGGGAGATACGCAGTATTTT

clone size: -
J gene: TRBJ1-3
V gene: TRBV27
D gene: -
CDR3 protein: CASSLSGGTGNTIYF
CDR3 DNA: TGTGCCAGCAGTTTATCTGGGGGGACTGGAAACACCATATATTTT

clone size: once
J gene: TRBJ2-1
V gene: TRBV10-2
D gene: -
CDR3 protein: CASSESAGFVNEQFF
CDR3 DNA: TGCGCCAGCAGTGAGTCGGCAGGGTTCGTCAATGAGCAGTTCTTC

clone size: -
J gene: TRBJ1-2
V gene: TRBV5-1
D gene: -
CDR3 protein: CASSFLRVNYGYTF
CDR3 DNA: TGCGCCAGCAGCTTTCTACGGGTGAACTATGGCTACACCTTC

clone size: -
J gene: TRBJ2-3
V gene: TRBV2
D gene: TRBD1
CDR3 protein: CASRIQGITDTQYF
CDR3 DNA: TGTGCCAGCAGGATACAGGGGATCACAGATACGCAGTATTTT

clone size: -
J gene: TRBJ2-7
V gene: TRBV6-2/TRBV6-3
D gene: -
CDR3 protein: CASSTGGMAYEQYF
CDR3 DNA: TGTGCCAGCAGTACTGGGGGGATGGCCTACGAGCAGTACTTC

clone size: -
J gene: TRBJ2-1
V gene: TRBV9
D gene: -
CDR3 protein: CASSVEVGRGSYNEQFF
CDR3 DNA: TGTGCCAGCAGCGTAGAGGTAGGGAGAGGCTCCTACAATGAGCAGTTCTTC

clone size: -
J gene: TRBJ2-7
V gene: TRBV7-2
D gene: TRBD1
CDR3 protein: CASSLSQGVSYEQYF
CDR3 DNA: TGTGCCAGCAGCTTAAGTCAGGGGGTTTCCTACGAGCAGTACTTC

clone size: -
J gene: TRBJ1-1
V gene: TRBV5-1
D gene: -
CDR3 protein: CASSPGGNTEAFF
CDR3 DNA: TGCGCCAGCAGCCCGGGAGGGAACACTGAAGCTTTCTTT

clone size: -
J gene: TRBJ1-4
V gene: TRBV12-3/TRBV12-4
D gene: -
CDR3 protein: CASSPQGGKLFF
CDR3 DNA: TGTGCCAGCAGCCCCCAGGGTGGAAAACTGTTTTTT

clone size: -
J gene: TRBJ1-2
V gene: TRBV5-1
D gene: TRBD1
CDR3 protein: CASSPRDRVTGYTF
CDR3 DNA: TGCGCCAGCAGCCCCCGGGACAGGGTCACTGGCTACACCTTC

clone size: -
J gene: TRBJ1-1
V gene: TRBV19
D gene: -
CDR3 protein: CASNPVGGRPNTEAFF
CDR3 DNA: TGTGCCAGTAACCCAGTGGGGGGGAGGCCAAACACTGAAGCTTTCTTT

clone size: -
J gene: TRBJ2-5
V gene: TRBV28
D gene: TRBD2
CDR3 protein: CASSSQPGLGFGETQYF
CDR3 DNA: TGTGCCAGCAGTTCGCAACCCGGACTAGGATTCGGAGAGACCCAGTACTTC

clone size: -
J gene: TRBJ2-5
V gene: TRBV6-2/TRBV6-3
D gene: TRBD2
CDR3 protein: CASSLGLAGGPKQKETQYF
CDR3 DNA: TGTGCCAGCAGTCTCGGACTAGCGGGGGGGCCTAAACAAAAAGAGACCCAGTACTTC

clone size: -
J gene: TRBJ1-1
V gene: TRBV9
D gene: TRBD1
CDR3 protein: CASSVIRDRGTDTEAFF
CDR3 DNA: TGTGCCAGCAGCGTAATCAGGGACAGGGGGACGGACACTGAAGCTTTCTTT

clone size: once
J gene: TRBJ2-2
V gene: TRBV5-4
D gene: TRBD2
CDR3 protein: CASSLRQGGTGELFF
CDR3 DNA: TGTGCCAGCAGCTTGAGGCAGGGAGGGACCGGGGAGCTGTTTTTT

clone size: -
J gene: TRBJ2-7
V gene: TRBV5-6
D gene: TRBD1
CDR3 protein: CASSLPGQPYEQYF
CDR3 DNA: TGTGCCAGCAGCTTGCCGGGACAGCCTTACGAGCAGTACTTC

clone size: -
J gene: TRBJ1-2
V gene: TRBV27
D gene: TRBD1
CDR3 protein: CASSFRGQGRYGYTF
CDR3 DNA: TGTGCCAGCAGTTTCAGAGGACAGGGGCGGTATGGCTACACCTTC

clone size: once
J gene: TRBJ1-4
V gene: TRBV5-4
D gene: TRBD1
CDR3 protein: CASARGPGPNEKLFF
CDR3 DNA: TGTGCCAGCGCCAGGGGGCCTGGGCCTAATGAAAAACTGTTTTTT

clone size: -
J gene: TRBJ2-3
V gene: TRBV7-3
D gene: TRBD2
CDR3 protein: CASSPGLAADTQYF
CDR3 DNA: TGTGCCAGCAGCCCGGGACTAGCGGCAGATACGCAGTATTTT

clone size: -
J gene: TRBJ1-2
V gene: TRBV24-1
D gene: -
CDR3 protein: CATSDPSQGHYGYTF
CDR3 DNA: TGTGCCACCAGTGACCCCAGTCAGGGGCACTATGGCTACACCTTC

clone size: -
J gene: TRBJ1-2
V gene: TRBV6-1
D gene: TRBD1
CDR3 protein: CASSELPGQGWVYGYTF
CDR3 DNA: TGTGCCAGCAGTGAACTACCGGGACAGGGTTGGGTCTATGGCTACACCTTC

clone size: -
J gene: TRBJ1-3
V gene: TRBV7-9
D gene: -
CDR3 protein: CASSFVLSSGNTIYF
CDR3 DNA: TGTGCCAGCAGCTTCGTACTTTCCTCTGGAAACACCATATATTTT

clone size: -
J gene: TRBJ2-3
V gene: TRBV11-2
D gene: -
CDR3 protein: CASSSRGRVTDTQYF
CDR3 DNA: TGTGCCAGCAGCTCGCGCGGGCGGGTGACAGATACGCAGTATTTT

clone size: -
J gene: TRBJ1-5
V gene: TRBV25-1
D gene: -
CDR3 protein: CASSEIGVGNQPQHF
CDR3 DNA: TGTGCCAGCAGTGAAATAGGGGTTGGCAATCAGCCCCAGCATTTT

clone size: -
J gene: TRBJ2-5
V gene: TRBV18
D gene: TRBD1
CDR3 protein: CASSPGTGEETQYF
CDR3 DNA: TGTGCCAGCTCACCCGGGACAGGGGAGGAGACCCAGTACTTC

clone size: few
J gene: TRBJ2-1
V gene: TRBV6-4
D gene: -
CDR3 protein: CASSFRSHNEQFF
CDR3 DNA: TGTGCCAGCAGTTTTCGGTCCCACAATGAGCAGTTCTTC

clone size: -
J gene: TRBJ2-3
V gene: TRBV12-3/TRBV12-4
D gene: -
CDR3 protein: CASGRYYTDTQYF
CDR3 DNA: TGTGCCAGCGGCCGCTACTACACAGATACGCAGTATTTT

clone size: -
J gene: TRBJ2-7
V gene: TRBV4-1
D gene: TRBD1
CDR3 protein: CASSHTTGLAYEQYF
CDR3 DNA: TGCGCCAGCAGCCACACGACAGGGCTAGCCTACGAGCAGTACTTC

clone size: -
J gene: TRBJ1-5
V gene: TRBV2
D gene: TRBD1
CDR3 protein: CASSEEGQGNQPQHF
CDR3 DNA: TGTGCCAGCAGTGAGGAAGGACAGGGCAATCAGCCCCAGCATTTT

clone size: -
J gene: TRBJ2-1
V gene: TRBV7-8
D gene: -
CDR3 protein: CASSGDGGVSNEQFF
CDR3 DNA: TGTGCCAGCAGCGGGGATGGGGGCGTGAGCAATGAGCAGTTCTTC

clone size: -
J gene: TRBJ1-1
V gene: TRBV18
D gene: -
CDR3 protein: CASSRVGGRRTEAFF
CDR3 DNA: TGTGCCAGCTCACGCGTGGGGGGGCGCCGGACCGAAGCTTTCTTT

clone size: -
J gene: TRBJ2-5
V gene: TRBV4-2
D gene: TRBD2
CDR3 protein: CASRLAGGGETQYF
CDR3 DNA: TGTGCCAGCAGGCTAGCGGGGGGAGGGGAGACCCAGTACTTC

clone size: -
J gene: TRBJ1-2
V gene: TRBV28
D gene: TRBD1
CDR3 protein: CASSGHGQGHYGYTF
CDR3 DNA: TGTGCCAGCAGTGGCCATGGACAGGGGCACTATGGCTACACCTTC

clone size: -
J gene: TRBJ2-5
V gene: TRBV12-3/TRBV12-4
D gene: -
CDR3 protein: CASSLEAVETQYF
CDR3 DNA: TGTGCCAGCAGTTTAGAGGCGGTTGAGACCCAGTACTTC

clone size: -
J gene: TRBJ1-1
V gene: TRBV30
D gene: -
CDR3 protein: CAWSVGATEAFF
CDR3 DNA: TGTGCCTGGAGTGTTGGGGCGACTGAAGCTTTCTTT

clone size: -
J gene: TRBJ1-2
V gene: TRBV18
D gene: -
CDR3 protein: CASSPDSYYGYTF
CDR3 DNA: TGTGCCAGCTCACCCGACAGCTACTATGGCTACACCTTC

clone size: -
J gene: TRBJ1-1
V gene: TRBV19
D gene: TRBD1
CDR3 protein: CASSIRQGEAFF
CDR3 DNA: TGTGCCAGTAGTATTCGACAGGGCGAAGCTTTCTTT

clone size: -
J gene: TRBJ1-2
V gene: TRBV2
D gene: -
CDR3 protein: CASSEIQVSYGYTF
CDR3 DNA: TGTGCCAGCAGTGAAATCCAGGTTAGCTATGGCTACACCTTC

clone size: -
J gene: TRBJ1-4
V gene: TRBV3-1/TRBV3-2
D gene: -
CDR3 protein: CASSQVGETNEKLFF
CDR3 DNA: TGTGCCAGCAGCCAAGTAGGGGAAACTAATGAAAAACTGTTTTTT

clone size: -
J gene: TRBJ2-5
V gene: TRBV7-2
D gene: TRBD1
CDR3 protein: CASSLGQGLGETQYF
CDR3 DNA: TGTGCCAGCAGCTTAGGACAGGGGCTGGGGGAGACCCAGTACTTC

clone size: -
J gene: TRBJ2-1
V gene: TRBV4-3
D gene: -
CDR3 protein: CASSQVLGGSYNEQFF
CDR3 DNA: TGCGCCAGCAGCCAAGTGCTTGGAGGTTCCTACAATGAGCAGTTCTTC

clone size: -
J gene: TRBJ1-5
V gene: TRBV20-1
D gene: -
CDR3 protein: CSASGQGDQPQHF
CDR3 DNA: TGCAGTGCTAGTGGACAAGGCGATCAGCCCCAGCATTTT

clone size: -
J gene: TRBJ1-2
V gene: TRBV6-5
D gene: -
CDR3 protein: CASSYGDYGYTF
CDR3 DNA: TGTGCCAGCAGTTACGGAGATTATGGCTACACCTTC

clone size: -
J gene: TRBJ1-1
V gene: TRBV19
D gene: -
CDR3 protein: CASLRLRQGNTEAFF
CDR3 DNA: TGTGCCAGTCTTCGGCTCAGGCAAGGGAACACTGAAGCTTTCTTT

clone size: -
J gene: TRBJ2-1
V gene: TRBV28
D gene: TRBD2
CDR3 protein: CASSSPGTSGGWSLFNEQFF
CDR3 DNA: TGTGCCAGCAGTTCCCCCGGGACTAGCGGGGGTTGGTCTTTATTCAATGAGCAGTTCTTC

clone size: -
J gene: TRBJ2-5
V gene: TRBV5-4
D gene: -
CDR3 protein: CASSLLRETQYF
CDR3 DNA: TGTGCCAGCAGCTTGTTGAGAGAGACCCAGTACTTC

clone size: -
J gene: TRBJ1-5
V gene: TRBV11-2
D gene: -
CDR3 protein: CASSLAGLHNQPQHF
CDR3 DNA: TGTGCCAGCAGCTTAGCCGGACTGCACAATCAGCCCCAGCATTTT